These 15 T cell receptor beta chains originate from one sample sequenced in a study of control samples from healthy donors and cancer patients. The table came from immunoSEQ multiplex PCR; TCRdb's copy has only in-frame clones and leaves some out. The sample records roughly 190,000 clones, roughly 91% being singletons. The source material was blood. These receptors all stem from a woman aged 25 to 39 in good health.

In its sample, this clone was seen a few times. J is TRBJ2-7 and V is TRBV6-4; possibly TRBD1 or TRBD2 for D (6 bases each). Trimming removed 3 bases at V and 5 bases at J, with 14 bases between. The CDR3 sequence is 14 residues long. From germline, CDR1 is MRHNA and CDR2 SNTAGT. CDR3 loop: CASSERGDSDEQYF. The CDR3 coding sequence is TGTGCCAGCAGTGAGAGGGGGGATTCTGACGAGCAGTACTTC.

This rearrangement joins TRBV6-7 to TRBJ2-7, with 9 bases that match TRBD1. TRBV6-7 is treated as an ORF (open reading frame) with a function not yet certain. With V trimmed by 3 bases and J by 6 bases, 12 bases remained unmatched. The CDR3 is made up of 16 amino acids. CDR3 DNA: TGTGCCAGCAGTTATTGCCCCGGGACAGGGTGTTCCGAGCAGTACTTC. Translating gives CASSYCPGTGCSEQYF.

V gene TRBV5-1 combines with J gene TRBJ2-6; perhaps D is TRBD1 or TRBD2 (5 bases each). From germline, CDR1 is SGHRS and CDR2 YFSETQ. The CDR3 runs to 15 residues. The germline V and J ends were trimmed by 4 bases and 0 bases, with 8 bases remaining between them. The CDR3: CASSRDGSGANVLTF. The CDR3 DNA reads as TGCGCCAGCAGCCGGGACGGCTCTGGGGCCAACGTCCTGACTTTC.

This clone has at least ten counts. This rearrangement joins TRBV6-5 to TRBJ1-3; D is ambiguous. The germline V gene encodes CDR1 MNHEY and CDR2 SVGAGI. The V gene lost 2 bases and the J gene lost 3 bases, with 5 bases spanning the gap. The CDR3 is 13 residues long. In DNA form, the CDR3 reads TGTGCCAGCAGTTACGGGGATGGAAACACCATATATTTT. Translated: CASSYGDGNTIYF.

In its sample, this clone was seen once. This chain uses TRBV25-1 with TRBJ1-1; 8 nucleotides align to TRBD1. V dropped 5 bases and J dropped 0; count of bases not matched to a gene: 2. This CDR3 is built from 14 residues. The germline V gene has CDR1 MGHDK and CDR2 SYGVNS. For the CDR3, the DNA is TGTGCCAGCAGTAAGACAGGGGTGAACACTGAAGCTTTCTTT. Translating it yields CASSKTGVNTEAFF.

The chain links TRBV10-3 to TRBJ1-5, with 7 bases identical to TRBD1. Germline values: CDR1 ENHRY, CDR2 SYGVKD. V gave up 4 bases and J gave up 6 bases; unmatched junction bases: 6. The CDR3 loop spans 14 amino acids. The CDR3 DNA is TGTGCCATCAGTGGGGAAGGGGGCAGTCAGCCCCAGCATTTT. Its translation: CAISGEGGSQPQHF.

The genes are TRBV20-1 and TRBJ1-3; D gene uncertain. CDR3 size: 13 residues. The germline gives CDR1 DFQATT, CDR2 SNEGSKA (reference sequence). Trimming cost V 3 bases and J 4 bases, with 10 bases left between them. The CDR3 sequence: CSASATQGNTIYF. In DNA, the CDR3 is TGCAGTGCTAGTGCGACTCAAGGAAACACCATATATTTT.

This chain connects TRBV19 to TRBJ1-6, with unresolved D. The V end was cut by 6 bases, the J end by 2 bases, with 2 bases between. The CDR3 is made up of 12 amino acids. Germline V gene data show CDR1 as LNHDA and CDR2 as SQIVND (reference sequence). The CDR3 nucleotides are TGTGCCAGTAGAACCTATAATTCACCCCTCCACTTT. Protein: CASRTYNSPLHF.

This chain joins TRBV5-6 and TRBJ2-3, with 10 bases identical to TRBD1. Germline CDR1 SGHDT, CDR2 YYEEEE. The CDR3 is 14 residues long. The ends lost 4 bases at V and 4 bases at J; junction bases unmatched: 3. The CDR3 nucleotides read TGTGCCAGCAGCCAGACAGGGGGCCCAGATACGCAGTATTTT. Its translation: CASSQTGGPDTQYF.

The chain recombines TRBV5-6 with TRBJ1-2, with 8 positions matching TRBD1. Germline CDR1 is SGHDT and CDR2 is YYEEEE. Trimming removed 5 bases from V and 7 bases from J; junction bases left unmatched: 4. This CDR3 has 12 residues. The CDR3 nucleotides read TGTGCCAGCAGGCCAGGGGGCCTTGGCTACACCTTC. It encodes CASRPGGLGYTF. Full variable domain (outside the CDR3, taken from reference TRBV5-6 and TRBJ1-2): DAGVTQSPTHLIKTRGQQVTLRCSPKSGHDTVSWYQQALGQGPQFIFQYYEEEERQRGNFPDRFSGHQFPNYSSELNVNALLLGDSALYLCASRPGGLGYTFGSGTRLTVV.

The chain has TRBV7-6 and TRBJ1-1; D is perhaps TRBD1 (6 bases). CDR1 is SGHVS and CDR2 is FNYEAQ in the germline V gene. Trimming left V 0 bases short and J 1 base short, with 6 bases between. The CDR3 sequence is 14 residues long. This CDR3 reads CASSLAGQNTEAFF. The CDR3, as DNA: TGTGCCAGCAGCTTAGCGGGACAGAACACTGAAGCTTTCTTT.

The V call is TRBV6-4, the J call TRBJ2-3, with 8 bases matching TRBD2. The J segment lost 0 bases and the V segment lost 0 bases, leaving 2 bases of the junction unmatched. CDR1 MRHNA and CDR2 SNTAGT come from the germline V gene. The CDR3 contains 16 residues. CDR3 in amino acids: CASSDSERGSTDTQYF. The CDR3, as DNA: TGTGCCAGCAGTGACTCAGAGCGGGGGAGCACAGATACGCAGTATTTT.

This clone was seen once. The gene calls are TRBV4-1 and TRBJ1-4; 8 bases are a match to TRBD1. V was clipped by 1 base and J by 7 bases; unmatched bases: 5. This CDR3 contains 15 residues. The germline CDR1 and CDR2 sequences are MGHRA and YSYEKL. Written as DNA, the CDR3 is TGCGCCAGCAGCCAAGCACAGGGGGAGGTTGAAAAACTGTTTTTT. Translated: CASSQAQGEVEKLFF.

V gene TRBV13 combines with J gene TRBJ2-2; D may match TRBD1 or TRBD2 (5 bases each). Germline V gives CDR1 PRHDT, CDR2 FYEKMQ (reference sequence). The CDR3 spans 13 residues. Trimming pared 8 bases from V and 5 bases from J, leaving 12 bases between. CDR3 residues: CASLSGGTGELFF. The CDR3 DNA sequence: TGTGCCAGCTTGTCTGGGGGTACCGGGGAGCTGTTTTTT.

This clone was recorded only once. The chain employs TRBV7-9 and TRBJ1-6, with D perhaps matching TRBD1 (6 bases). Trimming left V 1 base short and J 7 bases short, with 8 bases between. Germline V CDR1 and CDR2: SEHNR, FQNEAQ (reference sequence). The CDR3 sequence is 14 residues long. CDR3 amino acids: CASSLGGANSPLHF. The DNA for the CDR3 is TGTGCCAGCAGCTTAGGGGGGGCCAATTCACCCCTCCACTTT.